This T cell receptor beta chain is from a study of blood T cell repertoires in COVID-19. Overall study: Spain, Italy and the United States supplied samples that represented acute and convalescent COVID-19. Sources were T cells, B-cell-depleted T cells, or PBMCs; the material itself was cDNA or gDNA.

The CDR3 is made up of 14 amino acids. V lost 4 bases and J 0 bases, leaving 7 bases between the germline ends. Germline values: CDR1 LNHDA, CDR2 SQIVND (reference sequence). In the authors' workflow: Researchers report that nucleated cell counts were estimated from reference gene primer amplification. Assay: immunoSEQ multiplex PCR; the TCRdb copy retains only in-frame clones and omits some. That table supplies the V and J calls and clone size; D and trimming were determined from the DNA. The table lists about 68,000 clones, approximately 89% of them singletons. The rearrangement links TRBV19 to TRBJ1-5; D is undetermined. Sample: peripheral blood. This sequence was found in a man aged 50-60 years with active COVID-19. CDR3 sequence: CASSKAGSNQPQHF. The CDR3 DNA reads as TGTGCCAGTAGTAAGGCAGGTAGCAATCAGCCCCAGCATTTT.